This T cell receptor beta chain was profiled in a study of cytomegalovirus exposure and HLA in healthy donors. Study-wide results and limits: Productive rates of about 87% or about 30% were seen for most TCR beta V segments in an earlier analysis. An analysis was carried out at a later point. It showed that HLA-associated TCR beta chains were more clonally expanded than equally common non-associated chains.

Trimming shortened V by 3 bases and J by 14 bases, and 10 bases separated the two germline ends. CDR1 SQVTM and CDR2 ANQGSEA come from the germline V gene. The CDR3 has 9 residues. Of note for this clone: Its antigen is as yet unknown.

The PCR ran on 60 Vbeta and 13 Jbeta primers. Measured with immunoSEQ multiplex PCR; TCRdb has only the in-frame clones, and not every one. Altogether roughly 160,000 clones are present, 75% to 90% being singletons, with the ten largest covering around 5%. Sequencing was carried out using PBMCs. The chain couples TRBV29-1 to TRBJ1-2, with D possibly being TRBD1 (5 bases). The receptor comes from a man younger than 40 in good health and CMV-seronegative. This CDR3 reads CSVDRGSTF. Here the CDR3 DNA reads TGCAGCGTTGATAGGGGTTCGACCTTC.